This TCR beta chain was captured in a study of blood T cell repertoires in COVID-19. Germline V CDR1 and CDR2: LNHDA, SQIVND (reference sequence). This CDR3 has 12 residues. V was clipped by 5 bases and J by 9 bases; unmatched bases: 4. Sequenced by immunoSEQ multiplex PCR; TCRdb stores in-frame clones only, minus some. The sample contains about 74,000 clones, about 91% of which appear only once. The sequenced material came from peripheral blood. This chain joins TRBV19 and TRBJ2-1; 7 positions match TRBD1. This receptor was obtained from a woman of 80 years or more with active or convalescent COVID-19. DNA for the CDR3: TGTGCCAGTAGTGTAGGGGGCGTTGAGCAGTTCTTC. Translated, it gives CASSVGGVEQFF.